This note documents a single TCR beta chain sequence. Its antigen is currently unknown. These data are taken from a study of T cell repertoires in cytomegalovirus infection. This CDR3 is built from 15 residues. V lost 4 bases, J lost 3 bases, and 6 bases stayed unmatched. Germline-derived CDR1 and CDR2 are MNHEY and SMNVEV (reference sequence). General study findings and limits: CMV-specific TCR beta clonotypes restricted by HLA-C dominated the ex vivo response. Accumulated public TCR beta family frequency recognized individuals carrying CMV together with the relevant HLA.

One entry per CDR3 protein, called by TCRdb with MiXCR from the reads. The repertoire holds 200,000 or so distinct CDR3 sequences, with less than 50% as singletons. Here the sequenced sample was CD8+ T cells from cultured PBMCs, taken from culture after CMV antigen stimulation. This sequence originates from a human donor in good health (CMV status not recorded). Some clones in this sample may be carry-over from other donors' samples. The rearrangement joins TRBV27 to TRBJ2-1; 7 bases are shared with TRBD2. The CDR3 bases are TGTGCCAGCAGTTCCCTAGCGGTACGCTACAATGAGCAGTTCTTC. Translated, it gives CASSSLAVRYNEQFF.